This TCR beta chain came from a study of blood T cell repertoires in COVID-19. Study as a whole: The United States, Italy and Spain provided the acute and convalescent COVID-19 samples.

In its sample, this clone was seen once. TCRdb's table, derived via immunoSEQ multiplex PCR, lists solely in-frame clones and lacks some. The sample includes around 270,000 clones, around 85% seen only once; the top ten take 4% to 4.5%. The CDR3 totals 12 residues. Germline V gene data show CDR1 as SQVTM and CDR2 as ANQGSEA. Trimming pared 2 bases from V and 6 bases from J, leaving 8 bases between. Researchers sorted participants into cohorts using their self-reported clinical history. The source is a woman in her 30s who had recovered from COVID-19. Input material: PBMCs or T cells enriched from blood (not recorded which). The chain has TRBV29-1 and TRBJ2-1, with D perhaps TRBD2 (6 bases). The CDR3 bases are TGCAGCGTTGAATTGGAGGGCAATGAGCAGTTCTTC. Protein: CSVELEGNEQFF.